This TCR beta chain was sequenced during a study of blood T cell repertoires in COVID-19 (dated by TCRdb to between 2020 and 2021). In terms of the full investigation: Samples covering the acute and convalescent phases of COVID-19 were provided by collaborators in the United States, Italy and Spain. The prospective study material was composed of cDNA or gDNA derived from T cells, B-cell-depleted T cells, or PBMCs. The repertoires were made available in a free public database intended to serve as a resource for research on the immune response to SARS-CoV-2. A de-identified subject ID, COVID-19 status, age in years and sex were almost always included in the sample metadata. The samples were drawn from two sources: the first 160 participants of the ongoing ImmuneRACE study, and over 1,000 subjects contributed by 6 global collaborators. Deeply sampled blood TCRbeta repertoires from subjects exposed to, actively infected with, or recovered from COVID-19 were included in the dataset. Where HLA class I and class II types were available, the types were taken from metadata supplied by the sample provider, not from assay-based typing. What the work shows at the level of the full study, not this receptor alone: The quantity of clinical and demographic metadata differed by source and by participant and was supplied without curation.

Worth noting for this clone: Its antigen is still unknown. Per-base quality was not reported, and no clone a single base away is much larger than it.

Enrolling through a virtual design, the prospective study's participants ranged in age from about 18 to 89 years and lived across approximately 25 United States geographic areas. To assign participants to cohorts, the prospective study relied on clinical history that participants themselves reported in a screening survey and a study questionnaire. In the prospective study, whole blood, serum and a nasopharyngeal or oropharyngeal swab were collected from each participant by mobile phlebotomists. Over a 2-month period, participants in the prospective study had the option of providing additional blood draws and questionnaires. Blood samples from the prospective study were shipped frozen or at room temperature prior to DNA extraction. TCRbeta CDR3 regions were amplified from genomic DNA by means of the immunoSEQ Assay, a bias-controlled multiplex PCR. The published analysis was carried out like this. Within the assay, amplification of reference gene primers was used to estimate how many nucleated cells each sample contained. Sequence reads were collapsed and filtered to measure the absolute abundance of every unique TCRbeta CDR3 rearrangement. Productive Simpson clonality was computed per sample as the square root of Simpson's diversity index over productive rearrangements. TCRdb limited this immuneACCESS table to in-frame rearrangements with V and J called. A share of clones is missing; checked studies link under half to unresolved V genes, and the rest is unexplained. V, J and clone size were drawn from that table, and D and trimming were deduced from the DNA. This sample gives about 230,000 clones in total; approximately 89% of them show up just once. The top ten clones comprise 3% to 4% of the sample.

V is pared back by 7 bases and J by 8 bases, with 17 bases lying between the germline termini. The germline V gene (reference sequence) supplies CDR1 SEHNR and CDR2 FQNEAQ. The cysteine opens and the phenylalanine closes a CDR3 of 13 amino acids. The only DNA kept is the CDR3, 39 bases in frame from the first base. This receptor was obtained from a woman in her 30s with acute COVID-19. The sequencing sample was made of PBMCs or T cells enriched from blood (not recorded which). The V and J segments used are TRBV7-9 and TRBJ1-2; there is no confident call for the D gene. CDR3 region: CASTPVGRSGYTF. The bases read TGTGCCAGCACCCCCGTCGGGAGGAGCGGCTACACCTTC.